The rows below give T cell receptor beta chains drawn from one sample of a study of CD8+CD57+ T cells in acquired aplastic anemia. TCRdb used MiXCR to reprocess the reads, holding one entry per CDR3 protein. This table has some 280,000 distinct CDR3 sequences, 45% to 65% appearing once. Sequencing used sorted CD4+, CD8+, or CD8+CD57+ T cells (not recorded which) from PBMCs. The origin of the receptors is a human donor with severe aplastic anemia or a healthy control (not recorded which). Both conserved end residues are part of each CDR3. The D gene is left open where the match is weak. Rows give clone size only sometimes, using once, few, many, or a class for an expanded clone.

TRBJ2-7,-,few,TRBV20-1,TGCAGTGCTAGACCCCCTCAGCCAGGGGCCTACGAGCAGTACTTC,CSARPPQPGAYEQYF
TRBJ2-7,-,-,TRBV10-3,TGTGCCATCACGGCGGGGCTCTCCTACGAGCAGTACTTC,CAITAGLSYEQYF
TRBJ2-5,TRBD2,many,TRBV29-1,TGCAGCGTTGAAGAGACTAGCGGGGGGGGGGAGACCCAGTACTTC,CSVEETSGGGETQYF
TRBJ1-6,-,-,TRBV7-9,TGTGCCAGCAGCCCGCAGACCGACGCGGGACCCCCCCACTTT,CASSPQTDAGPPHF
TRBJ2-3,TRBD2,few,TRBV19,TGTGCCAGTAGTAACGGACTAGCGGACACAGATACGCAGTATTTT,CASSNGLADTDTQYF
TRBJ1-2,-,-,TRBV5-1,TGCGCCAGCAGCTTGCGGAATAACTATGGCTACGCCTTC,CASSLRNNYGYAF
TRBJ1-1,-,-,TRBV10-3,TGTGCCATACAGGGTGGAGAGACTGAAGCTTTCTTT,CAIQGGETEAFF
TRBJ2-1,-,-,TRBV20-1,TGCAGTGCTGGAACTTACTTCGATAGCTCCTACAATGAGCAGTTCTTC,CSAGTYFDSSYNEQFF
TRBJ2-7,TRBD2,-,TRBV5-4,TGTGCCAGCAGCGGGCCTGGGACTAGCCCCGGTGGGGTGGAGCAGTACTTC,CASSGPGTSPGGVEQYF
TRBJ2-5,TRBD2,-,TRBV9,TGTGCCAGCAGTTTACTCGGGGGGCAAGAGACCCAGTACTTC,CASSLLGGQETQYF
TRBJ1-2,-,-,TRBV27,TGTGCCAGCAGCCCCGTCAAAGTGGGAAGAGGAGAGGAAGGCTACACCTTC,CASSPVKVGRGEEGYTF
TRBJ1-2,-,-,TRBV7-9,TGTGCCAGCAGCTTTGTCGGGGATATACAGGGCTACACCTTC,CASSFVGDIQGYTF
TRBJ1-1,TRBD1,many,TRBV20-1,TGCAGCTCGACAGGGGGCGTCACTGAAGCTTTCTTT,CSSTGGVTEAFF
TRBJ1-4,-,-,TRBV5-1,TGCGCCAGCACTTCGTGGGGCGGGGGGGAAAAACTGTTTTTT,CASTSWGGGEKLFF
TRBJ2-5,TRBD2,-,TRBV10-3,TGTGCCATCAGTGAACGGGGGGGCCAAGAGGCCCAGTACTTC,CAISERGGQEAQYF
TRBJ1-2,-,-,TRBV10-3,TGTGCCATCAGAAAAGACTACAACTATGGCTACACCTTC,CAIRKDYNYGYTF
TRBJ2-3,-,many,TRBV20-1,TGCAGTGCTAGAGTCCAGCGATCCAGGGATACGCAGTATTTT,CSARVQRSRDTQYF
TRBJ2-7,-,-,TRBV20-1,TGCAGTGCTATAGAGGGTGTCGGTTCCTACGAGCAGTACTTC,CSAIEGVGSYEQYF
TRBJ2-7,TRBD2,-,TRBV7-2,TGTGCCAGCACCCCATTGGGGGGGGTCTACGAGCAGTACTTC,CASTPLGGVYEQYF
TRBJ1-1,TRBD1,-,TRBV20-1,TGCAGTGCTAAACGCCCTCGAGACAGGGGGAACACTGAAGCTTTCTTT,CSAKRPRDRGNTEAFF
TRBJ2-5,TRBD1,once,TRBV6-4,TGTGCCAGCACCTGGGACAGCAACAACCAAGAGACCCAGTACTTC,CASTWDSNNQETQYF
TRBJ2-1,-,-,TRBV20-1,TGCAGTGCTAGAGAGCATCCGAGTTTCCGCCTTGTGAACAATGAGCAGTTCTTC,CSAREHPSFRLVNNEQFF
TRBJ2-3,-,-,TRBV4-2,TGTGCCAGCAGCCAAGCTCGACGAGGGGTTAGCACAGATACGCAGTATTTT,CASSQARRGVSTDTQYF
TRBJ1-4,-,-,TRBV14,TGTGCCAGCAGCCAAGAACGGGGGGTTAATGAAAAACTGTTTTTT,CASSQERGVNEKLFF
TRBJ2-5,-,-,TRBV7-3,TGTGCCAGCAGGCAAGACAGGACCCAGTACTTC,CASRQDRTQYF
TRBJ2-5,TRBD2,-,TRBV7-8,TGTGCCAGCAGCTTAGTAAGACTAGCCGGGGAGACCCAGTACTTC,CASSLVRLAGETQYF
TRBJ1-6,-,-,TRBV15,TGTGCCACCAGCAGAGATCAAACAGGGTCGGGCGATCCACCCCTCCACTTT,CATSRDQTGSGDPPLHF
TRBJ2-2,TRBD1,-,TRBV24-1,TGTGCCACCCTTGACAGGGGTACCGGGGAGCTGTTTTTT,CATLDRGTGELFF
TRBJ2-7,TRBD2,many,TRBV6-5,TGTGCCAGCAGTCCAACTAGCGGGGGTCTCTACGAGCAGTACTTC,CASSPTSGGLYEQYF
TRBJ1-6,-,-,TRBV6-5,TGTGCCAGCACACCTACAGAGGCCAATTCACCCCTCCACTTT,CASTPTEANSPLHF
TRBJ1-4,TRBD1,few,TRBV28,TGTGCCAGCAGTGGGGACAGCCTCGCCACTAATGAAAAACTGTTTTTT,CASSGDSLATNEKLFF
TRBJ1-1,-,-,TRBV7-9,TGTGCCAGCAGCCAGAGGGGGGGAACGGCTGAAGCTTTCTTT,CASSQRGGTAEAFF
TRBJ1-5,-,-,TRBV19,TGTGCCAGTAGTTTCCCCCAGGGATACAGGAGGCATAGCAATCAGCCCCAGCATTTT,CASSFPQGYRRHSNQPQHF
TRBJ1-2,-,many,TRBV19,TGTGCCAGTAGTATGGAGAGCGGAGGGAGCTATGGCTACACCTTC,CASSMESGGSYGYTF
TRBJ1-1,-,medium-sized,TRBV9,TGTGCCAGCAGCGGATCGAACACTGAAGCTTTCTTT,CASSGSNTEAFF
TRBJ1-1,-,many,TRBV13,TGTGCCAGCAGCCTCGCGACAGGATGGAACACTGAAGCTTTCTTT,CASSLATGWNTEAFF
TRBJ2-5,-,-,TRBV20-1,TGCAGTGCCACCCACAGGGTTGGCCAGACCCAGTACTTC,CSATHRVGQTQYF
TRBJ1-1,-,-,TRBV20-1,TGCAGTGCTGCCAGGATTGACACTGAAGCTTTCTTT,CSAARIDTEAFF
TRBJ2-7,-,few,TRBV7-2,TGTGCCAGCAGCTTTTCCCTACAGGGCTACGAGCAGTACTTC,CASSFSLQGYEQYF
TRBJ2-7,-,-,TRBV24-1,TGTGCCACCAGTGACCCCGGGGTGGAGGGCGAGCAGTACTTC,CATSDPGVEGEQYF
TRBJ2-3,-,-,TRBV7-9,TGTGCCAGCAGCCAAGATGAAGGGACAGATACGCAGTATTTT,CASSQDEGTDTQYF
TRBJ1-5,-,-,TRBV29-1,TGTAGCGTTGTAGGTGGGTATAGCAATCAGCCCCAGCATTTT,CSVVGGYSNQPQHF
TRBJ2-5,TRBD2,-,TRBV7-9,TGTGCCAGCAGCCCTCGTGAGGGGAGGGGCCTAGAGACCCAGTACTTC,CASSPREGRGLETQYF
TRBJ1-2,TRBD1,few,TRBV7-2,TGTGCCAGCAGCCTAGGGCCGGACAGGGTTAACTATGGCTACACCTTC,CASSLGPDRVNYGYTF
TRBJ1-2,TRBD1,-,TRBV25-1,TGTGCCAGCACCCGGACAGGCGGCGGCTACACCTTC,CASTRTGGGYTF
TRBJ1-5,-,-,TRBV20-1,TGCGGTGCTAGAAGCGGCTCGCCTCGTCGTTTT,CGARSGSPRRF
TRBJ2-7,-,-,TRBV2,TGTGCCAGCAGTGGGGACTCTCCCTACGAGCAGTACTTC,CASSGDSPYEQYF
TRBJ1-3,-,many,TRBV6-6,TGTGCCAGCAGTTTCCAATTCTCTGGAAACACCATATATTTT,CASSFQFSGNTIYF